This entry lists 18 T cell receptor beta chains sequenced from one sample in a study of blood T cell repertoires in COVID-19. Generated by immunoSEQ multiplex PCR, the TCRdb table keeps only in-frame clones and is missing some. The data contain roughly 14,000 clones, approximately 83% of them singletons. The material sequenced was peripheral blood. The receptors were gathered from a human donor in a cohort sampled during active COVID-19.

This clone is labeled as medium-sized. V is TRBV10-3 and J is TRBJ1-5, with D perhaps matching TRBD1 (6 bases). This CDR3 is 14 amino acids long. Germline CDR1 is ENHRY and CDR2 is SYGVKD. The V end lost 6 bases, the J end lost 4 bases, and 13 bases lay between the germline ends. The CDR3 loop reads CAISAGTHNQPQHF. The CDR3 DNA sequence: TGTGCCATCAGCGCCGGGACACATAATCAGCCCCAGCATTTT.

The genes are TRBV19 and TRBJ1-6; weak D call: TRBD1 (6 bases). The CDR3 length is 18 residues. Germline-derived CDR1 and CDR2 are LNHDA and SQIVND (reference sequence). V lost 4 bases and J 0 bases, leaving 16 bases between the germline ends. In DNA form, the CDR3 reads TGTGCCAGTAGTAGCACCGGGACATCGAGCTCCTATAATTCACCCCTCCACTTT. Its protein is CASSSTGTSSSYNSPLHF.

The J gene is TRBJ2-3, the V gene TRBV7-9; 7 bases match TRBD2. The germline CDR1 and CDR2 sequences are SEHNR and FQNEAQ (reference sequence). This CDR3 contains 15 residues. V shed 1 base, J shed 4 bases, and the junction held 5 bases outside the gene matches. The CDR3 DNA follows: TGTGCCAGCAGCTTAGACGGCGGGAGTCCAGATACGCAGTATTTT. It specifies CASSLDGGSPDTQYF. Looking up the rest from reference TRBV7-9 and TRBJ2-3 gives the full variable domain: DTGVSQNPRHKITKRGQNVTFRCDPISEHNRLYWYRQTLGQGPEFLTYFQNEAQLEKSRLLSDRFSAERPKGSFSTLEIQRTEQGDSAMYLCASSLDGGSPDTQYFGPGTRLTVL.

Turning to this clone: One junction end disagrees with the germline gene, perhaps due to a read error. The rearrangement links TRBV7-7 to TRBJ1-1, with TRBD1 matching over 9 bases. The CDR3 runs 15 residues. Germline loops: CDR1 SSHAT, CDR2 FNYEAQ (reference sequence). CDR3 DNA: TGTGCTAGCAGCCCGCTACAGGGGGCGGGTACTGAAGCTTTCTTT. It yields the protein CASSPLQGAGTEAFF.

The rearrangement joins TRBV25-1 to TRBJ1-2; D is ambiguous. V shed 2 bases and J shed 5 bases, with 9 bases lying between them. In germline, CDR1 is MGHDK, CDR2 SYGVNS. This CDR3 is 13 amino acids long. CDR3: CASSEGVIYGYTF. The CDR3 DNA sequence: TGTGCCAGCAGTGAAGGAGTAATATATGGCTACACCTTC.

V is TRBV7-8 and J is TRBJ2-1; 9 bases map to TRBD1. Germline V gene lookup returns CDR1 SGHVS and CDR2 FQNEAQ. CDR3 size: 16 residues. Unmatched junction bases numbered 11, after V lost 7 bases and J lost 4 bases. CDR3: CASNLGGDRGYNEQFF. As DNA, the CDR3 is TGTGCCAGCAACCTCGGGGGCGACAGGGGGTACAATGAGCAGTTCTTC.

DNA of the CDR3: TGTGCCAGTAGTCCGACAGGCATCAATCAGCCCCAGCATTTT. As protein: CASSPTGINQPQHF. The rearrangement joins TRBV19 to TRBJ1-5, with a tentative D call TRBD1 (6 bases). V was pared by 5 bases and J by 3 bases, with 11 bases between. The V gene's germline CDR1 is LNHDA and CDR2 SQIVND (reference sequence). The CDR3 has 14 residues.

The chain carries TRBV11-2 and TRBJ2-5, with D unclear. V was clipped by 4 bases and J by 6 bases, with 18 bases between them. CDR1 SGHAT and CDR2 FQNNGV come from the germline V gene. The length of the CDR3 is 15 residues. This CDR3 reads CASSSAEVPGQTQYF. The CDR3 DNA reads TGTGCCAGCAGCTCCGCAGAGGTTCCGGGTCAGACCCAGTACTTC.

This clone came up once. This sequence joins TRBV19 and TRBJ2-7, with 7 bases aligning to TRBD1. The length of the CDR3 is 13 residues. J was trimmed by 2 bases and V by 8 bases; bases with no gene match: 6. Germline CDR1 and CDR2: LNHDA and SQIVND (reference sequence). The CDR3 DNA follows: TGTGCCAGTGGACAGGCGCTTACCTACGAGCAGTACTTC. It yields the protein CASGQALTYEQYF.

V usage is TRBV5-6 and J usage is TRBJ1-2; D possibly corresponds to TRBD1 (5 bases). The CDR3 is 15 amino acids. With 1 base removed from V and 5 bases from J, the gap between germline ends came to 15 bases. Germline values: CDR1 SGHDT, CDR2 YYEEEE. The CDR3 DNA follows: TGTGCCAGCAGCTTGCTTTTAGGGAGGGGATATGGCTACACCTTC. This gives the protein CASSLLLGRGYGYTF.

V and J are TRBV28 and TRBJ1-5, with D tentatively TRBD1 (6 bases). The CDR3 sequence is 13 residues long. The V and J ends lost 8 bases and 7 bases respectively, with 15 bases between them. From germline, CDR1 is MDHEN and CDR2 SYDVKM. The CDR3 DNA is TGTGCCAGCTTTCGGACAGAGGGACAGCCCCAGCATTTT. Its translation is CASFRTEGQPQHF.

V is TRBV7-8 and J is TRBJ1-1, with D unresolved. The CDR3 runs to 16 residues. Looked up from germline, CDR1 is SGHVS and CDR2 is FQNEAQ. V was pared by 1 base and J by 2 bases, with 14 bases between. In nucleotides, the CDR3 is TGTGCCAGCAGCTTAGGGGTGGAATGGAGAAACACTGAAGCTTTCTTT. Encoded protein: CASSLGVEWRNTEAFF. Based on the CDR3 plus reference TRBV7-8 and TRBJ1-1, the full variable domain is GAGVSQSPRYKVAKRGQDVALRCDPISGHVSLFWYQQALGQGPEFLTYFQNEAQLDKSGLPSDRFFAERPEGSVSTLKIQRTQQEDSAVYLCASSLGVEWRNTEAFFGQGTRLTVV.

The chain employs TRBV18 and TRBJ2-1; 7 bases line up with TRBD2. Germline loops: CDR1 KGHSH, CDR2 LQKENI. V lost 5 bases and J lost 0; bases outside the gene matches: 4. This CDR3 spans 15 amino acids. In nucleotides, the CDR3 is TGTGCCAGCTCATCTCTAGCGGACTCCTACAATGAGCAGTTCTTC. Its protein is CASSSLADSYNEQFF.

J is TRBJ2-7 and V is TRBV21-1; the table's D call of TRBD1 was not tested on the DNA. TRBV21-1 is annotated as a pseudogene. The CDR3 sequence is 14 residues long. CDR3 amino acids: CASSKKSRLYEQYF. The DNA for the CDR3 is TGTGCCAGCAGCAAAAAGTCCAGGCTCTACGAGCAGTACTTC.

This clone was picked up one time. The rearrangement links TRBV7-2 to TRBJ2-7; D not certain. The CDR3 covers 13 residues. Deletions cut 1 base from V and 0 bases from J, with 4 bases between. Germline values: CDR1 SGHTA, CDR2 FQGNSA. The DNA of the CDR3 is TGTGCCAGCAGCTTAGACGGCTCCTACGAGCAGTACTTC. This codes for CASSLDGSYEQYF.

The rearrangement uses TRBV5-1 and TRBJ2-7, with 11 bases matching TRBD2. The CDR3 has 15 residues. Germline V lookup: CDR1 SGHRS, CDR2 YFSETQ. The J segment lost 7 bases and the V segment lost 1 base, leaving 7 bases of the junction unmatched. The CDR3 bases are TGCGCCAGCAGCTTGAATAGCGGGGGGGGCAAGGAGCAGTACTTC. This sequence encodes CASSLNSGGGKEQYF. The complete variable domain, with remaining parts taken from reference TRBV5-1 and TRBJ2-7, reads KAGVTQTPRYLIKTRGQQVTLSCSPISGHRSVSWYQQTPGQGLQFLFEYFSETQRNKGNFPGRFSGRQFSNSRSEMNVSTLELGDSALYLCASSLNSGGGKEQYFGPGTRLTVT.

This clone was seen just once. The genes are TRBV7-2 and TRBJ1-3; D gene uncertain. Looked up from germline, CDR1 is SGHTA and CDR2 is FQGNSA. The CDR3 has 13 amino acids. V lost 5 bases, J lost 7 bases, and 12 bases lay in between. The CDR3 coding sequence is TGTGCCAGCAGCGTCAAGTTTAGTAACACCATATATTTT. It specifies CASSVKFSNTIYF. Looking up the rest from reference TRBV7-2 and TRBJ1-3 gives the full variable domain: GAGVSQSPSNKVTEKGKDVELRCDPISGHTALYWYRQSLGQGLEFLIYFQGNSAPDKSGLPSDRFSAERTGGSVSTLTIQRTQQEDSAVYLCASSVKFSNTIYFGEGSWLTVV.

The rearrangement links TRBV7-9 to TRBJ2-3, with 9 bases fitting TRBD1. The CDR3 runs 14 residues. Germline CDR1 is SEHNR and CDR2 is FQNEAQ (reference sequence). V shed 6 bases and J 3 bases; nucleotides not matched to a gene: 4. The CDR3, as DNA: TGTGCCAGCAGTCCCGGACAGGGGACAGATACGCAGTATTTT. It encodes CASSPGQGTDTQYF.